Listed below are T cell receptor beta chains from one sample, sequenced in a study of shared clonotypes between healthy human individuals. Clones were read by immunoSEQ multiplex PCR, and TCRdb kept only the in-frame ones, dropping some. The data show over 2 million clones, 85% to 95% seen once. What was sequenced was naive CD4+ T cells sorted from blood. All receptors come from a man younger than 35 in good health. The CDR3 runs from the conserved cysteine through the conserved F or W. Fields, in order: clone size, D gene, J gene, V gene, CDR3 DNA, CDR3 protein. A D gene is named only where the DNA matches it firmly. Rows may omit the clone size; those that give it use once, few, many or a size class.

. . TRBJ2-7 TRBV18 TGTGCCAGCTCACCAGGGTACTGGTCCTCCAGCTACGAGCAGTACTTC CASSPGYWSSSYEQYF
. . TRBJ2-7 TRBV28 TGTGCCAGCAGTCCCAGGGCCCTCACACCCCACTACGAGCAGTACTTC CASSPRALTPHYEQYF
. . TRBJ2-7 TRBV12-5 TGTGCTAGTGGTTTGGTACTGGGACCCCGCCTAGACGAGCAGTACTTC CASGLVLGPRLDEQYF
once . TRBJ1-1 TRBV5-1 TGCGCCAGCAGCTTATTTGCAGATATGAGCACTGAAGCTTTCTTT CASSLFADMSTEAFF
. . TRBJ1-2 TRBV7-9 TGTGCCAGCAGCTTAGCAGGGGTCTATGGCTACACCTTC CASSLAGVYGYTF
. . TRBJ2-3 TRBV6-6 TGTGCCAGCAGGAGGGGACTCCAAGGCACAGATACGCAGTATTTT CASRRGLQGTDTQYF
. TRBD2 TRBJ2-5 TRBV5-1 TGCGCCAGCAGCTCCGCCAGGGAGGGGACCCAGTACTTC CASSSAREGTQYF
. . TRBJ1-3 TRBV6-1 TGTGCCAGCAATTTTCAGGAATACTCTGGAAACACCATATATTTT CASNFQEYSGNTIYF
once . TRBJ1-2 TRBV7-9 TGTGCCAGCAGCTTAGAGGTGTTTGGGGGCTATGGCTACACCTTC CASSLEVFGGYGYTF
. . TRBJ1-1 TRBV7-2 TGTGCCAGCAGCCCTAGACAGATACAGAACACTGAAGCTTTCTTT CASSPRQIQNTEAFF
. TRBD1 TRBJ1-6 TRBV6-5 TGTGCCAGCAGTTACTCAAGGACAGGGGATTCACCCCTCCACTTT CASSYSRTGDSPLHF
. . TRBJ2-7 TRBV5-4 TGTGCCAGCAGCTTGAGAGGGGATACCTACGAGCAGTACTTC CASSLRGDTYEQYF
. . TRBJ2-6 TRBV11-2 TGTGCCAGCAGCCATCCTTGGGGCGACTCTGGGGCCAACGTCCTGACTTTC CASSHPWGDSGANVLTF
. TRBD1 TRBJ2-7 TRBV6-6 TGTGCCAGCAGTGTGACAGGGGTCTACGAGCAGTACTTC CASSVTGVYEQYF
. TRBD1 TRBJ2-7 TRBV2 TGTGCCAGCCGAACAGGGGGCTACGAGCAGTACTTC CASRTGGYEQYF
. TRBD2 TRBJ2-2 TRBV10-1 TGCGCCAGCAGACAGATGACTAGCGGAGACACCGGGGAGCTGTTTTTT CASRQMTSGDTGELFF
. . TRBJ2-7 TRBV2 TGTGCCAGCAGTGATCGACAGGTGACCTACGAGCAGTACTTC CASSDRQVTYEQYF
. . TRBJ2-1 TRBV29-1 TGCAGCCTGGAGCGGTTCTCCTACAATGAGCAGTTCTTC CSLERFSYNEQFF
. . TRBJ2-5 TRBV4-3 TGCGCCAGCAGCCAAGACATAGAGGGGGAAGAGACCCAGTACTTC CASSQDIEGEETQYF
once . TRBJ2-3 TRBV6-6 TGTGCCAGCAGCCCTCGTTTAAGGAGCACAGATACGCAGTATTTT CASSPRLRSTDTQYF
. TRBD2 TRBJ2-3 TRBV9 TGTGCCAGCAGCTCTCATAGCGGGGGGGCGCCAGATACGCAGTATTTT CASSSHSGGAPDTQYF
once . TRBJ1-6 TRBV5-1 TGCGCCAGCAGCCCCGGAGATCAGGTGTATAATTCACCCCTCCACTTT CASSPGDQVYNSPLHF
. . TRBJ2-2 TRBV5-1 TGCGCCAGCAGGAGAGTAGGGTTGAACACCGGGGAGCTGTTTTTT CASRRVGLNTGELFF
. . TRBJ1-1 TRBV7-9 TGTGCCAGCAGCCCCGGGTACACTGAAGCTTTCTTT CASSPGYTEAFF
once . TRBJ2-4 TRBV5-1 TGCGCCCGTAGGGGTGGGGAGCAAGGGTACGGCATTCAGTACTTC CARRGGEQGYGIQYF
. TRBD1 TRBJ2-4 TRBV11-1 TGTGCCAGCAGCTTAGGAGACAGGGGGGTCAGCAACATTCAGTACTTC CASSLGDRGVSNIQYF
. . TRBJ1-6 TRBV30 TGTGCCTGGAGTGGGCCTTCGGGATCACCCCTCCACTTT CAWSGPSGSPLHF
. TRBD2 TRBJ2-2 TRBV4-1 TGCGCCAGCAGCCAAGTCACGCGGGAGCCCGGGGAGCTGTTTTTT CASSQVTREPGELFF
. TRBD1 TRBJ2-7 TRBV6-5 TGTGCCACGTCCCGGGACAGGGGCGAGCAGTACTTC CATSRDRGEQYF
. TRBD2 TRBJ2-1 TRBV29-1 TGCAGCGTTTCACGGACTAGCGGCTACAATGAGCAGTTCTTC CSVSRTSGYNEQFF
. . TRBJ2-7 TRBV9 TGTGCCAGCAGCCCCCCCCAGCAGTACTTC CASSPPQQYF
once . TRBJ1-1 TRBV6-6 . CASSTSGLGDTEAFF
. TRBD1 TRBJ1-6 TRBV5-6 TGTGCCAGCAGCCGTACCGGGACAGGGAACTCACCCCTCCACTTT CASSRTGTGNSPLHF
. TRBD2 TRBJ2-5 TRBV7-9 TGTGCCAGCAGCCGGGGACTAGCGGATCAAGAGACCCAGTACTTC CASSRGLADQETQYF
. . TRBJ1-4 TRBV10-3 TGTGCCATCAGTGTAGATGGGGAGGGTGAAAAACTGTTTTTT CAISVDGEGEKLFF
. . TRBJ2-7 TRBV6-4 TGTGCCAGCAGATTTTTCTCCTACGAGCAGTACTTC CASRFFSYEQYF
. . TRBJ2-7 TRBV11-2 TGTGCCAGCAGCTTAGATTCGGCAGGGCCGTACGAGCAGTACTTC CASSLDSAGPYEQYF
. TRBD2 TRBJ2-1 TRBV10-2 TGCGCCAGCAGTGAGCAGACTAGCGGGACCTACAATGAGCAGTTCTTC CASSEQTSGTYNEQFF
. . TRBJ1-2 TRBV4-3 TGCGCCAGCAGCCAAAACCTTCTAGGGGGCTACACCTTC CASSQNLLGGYTF
. . TRBJ2-5 TRBV5-1 TGCGCCAGCAGCTTGGCTAGCCGGGAGACCCAGTACTTC CASSLASRETQYF
once . TRBJ2-7 TRBV7-2 TGTGCCAGCAGCTTAGCGGGTAGTCCTAACGAGCAGTACTTC CASSLAGSPNEQYF
. . TRBJ2-1 TRBV6-1 TGTGCCAGCAGTGAATGGGCAGGAGTGTTCTTC CASSEWAGVFF
. TRBD1 TRBJ2-2 TRBV11-2 TGTGCCAGCAGCTTTACAGGGGTGGGTGCCGGGGAGCTGTTTTTT CASSFTGVGAGELFF
. TRBD1 TRBJ1-2 TRBV18 TGTGCCAGCTCACCCGGGACAGGCTATGGCTACACCTTC CASSPGTGYGYTF